A single T cell receptor beta chain is shown here with its context. Antigen unknown. Peripheral blood CD8+ and CD4+ T cells were profiled by TCR beta sequencing. Bulk CD8+ and CD4+ cells came from magnetic negative isolation; CD8+ TEMRA by FACS. RNA, at 0.5 to 1 ug, was reverse transcribed with random hexamers. Amplification of TCR beta CDR3 was carried out by immunoSEQ multiplex PCR, which covered 54 Vbeta and 13 Jbeta segments. TCRdb itself ran the immunoSEQ multiplex PCR reads through MiXCR, one entry per CDR3 protein. The data show tens of thousands of distinct CDR3 sequences, with 95% to 96% seen just once and roughly 0.62% held by the top ten. These data come from a study of CD8 T cells in Susac syndrome. Study-wide findings and caveats: About 5 Susac-specific public clones appeared in CD8+ TEMRA repertoires, and over 15 in total CD8+ repertoires.

The receptor was derived from a human donor with Susac syndrome. Sequencing input: CD8+ T cells from PBMCs.

The CDR3 protein is CASSVDGTARQPQHF. In DNA, the CDR3 is TGTGCCAGCAGCGTAGACGGGACAGCAAGACAGCCCCAGCATTTT. J is TRBJ1-5 and V is TRBV9; 7 bases are shared with TRBD1. Germline CDR1 is SGDLS and CDR2 is YYNGEE. The CDR3 length is 15 residues. V dropped 0 bases and J dropped 7; count of bases not matched to a gene: 7.